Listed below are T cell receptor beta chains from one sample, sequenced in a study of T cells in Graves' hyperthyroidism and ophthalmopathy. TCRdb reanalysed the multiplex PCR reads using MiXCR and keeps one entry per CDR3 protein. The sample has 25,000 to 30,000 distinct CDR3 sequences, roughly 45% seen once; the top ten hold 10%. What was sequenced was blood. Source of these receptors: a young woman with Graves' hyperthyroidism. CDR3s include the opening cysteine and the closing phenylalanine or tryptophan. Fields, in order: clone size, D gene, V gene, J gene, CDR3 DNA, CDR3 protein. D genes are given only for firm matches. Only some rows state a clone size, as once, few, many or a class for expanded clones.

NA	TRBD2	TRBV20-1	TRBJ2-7	TGCAGTGCTAGAGCCGGAGCGGGGCCCGAGCAGTACTTC	CSARAGAGPEQYF
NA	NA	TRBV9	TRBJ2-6	TGTGCCAGCAGCGTAGCCGGAGACACTTTATCTGGGGCCAACGTCCTGACTTTC	CASSVAGDTLSGANVLTF
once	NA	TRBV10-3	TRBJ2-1	TGTGCCATCGGAACCCCCGAACCCTACAATGAGCAGTTCTTC	CAIGTPEPYNEQFF
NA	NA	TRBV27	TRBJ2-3	TGTGCCAGTTACCGGGAGTTAGATACGCAGTATTTT	CASYRELDTQYF
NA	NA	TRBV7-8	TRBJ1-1	TGTGCCAGCAGCCTCGACAGCTCTGGAAACACTGAAGCTTTCTTT	CASSLDSSGNTEAFF
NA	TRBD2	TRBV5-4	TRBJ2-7	TGTGCCAGCAGCTCACCTACTAGCGGGAGACCCTACGAGCAGTACTTC	CASSSPTSGRPYEQYF
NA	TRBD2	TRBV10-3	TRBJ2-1	TGTGCCATCAGTGAGGGGGTTGAAACTAGCGGGAGGGCCGGCTCCTACAATGAGCAGTTCTTC	CAISEGVETSGRAGSYNEQFF
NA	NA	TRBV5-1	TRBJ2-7	TGCGCCAGCAGCTTGGGAGGGCAGATTACCTACGAGCAGTACTTC	CASSLGGQITYEQYF
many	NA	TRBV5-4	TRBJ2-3	TGTGCCAGCAGCCCCATCCGAGATTCAGATACGCAGTATTTT	CASSPIRDSDTQYF
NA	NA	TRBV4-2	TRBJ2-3	TGTGCCAGCAGCCAAGGACTAGGTCGGGCAAACACGCAGTATTTT	CASSQGLGRANTQYF
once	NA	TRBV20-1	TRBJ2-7	TGCAGTGCTGCTTCACCCCGGGCCGACGAGCAGTACTTC	CSAASPRADEQYF
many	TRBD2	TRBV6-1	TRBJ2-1	TGTGCCAGCAGTGAAGCGGGCGCGGGAGGGCTTAATGAGCAGTTCTTC	CASSEAGAGGLNEQFF
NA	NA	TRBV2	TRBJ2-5	TGTGCCAGCAGTAGTGCGGGGATAAAGAGAACCCAGTACTTC	CASSSAGIKRTQYF
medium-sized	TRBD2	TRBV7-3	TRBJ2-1	TGTGCCAGCAGCCCGACTAGCGAAAGCTCCTACAATGAGCAGTTCTTC	CASSPTSESSYNEQFF
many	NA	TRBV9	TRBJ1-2	TGTGCCAGCAGCTCCGAAATCTCACTTTCCGTAGGTGGCTACACCTTC	CASSSEISLSVGGYTF
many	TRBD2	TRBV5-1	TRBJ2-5	TGCGCCAGCAGCTCGGGACTAGCGGTAGAGACCCAGTACTTC	CASSSGLAVETQYF
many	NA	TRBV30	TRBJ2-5	TGTGCCTGGAGTGCGTGGGAGACAGTCGAAGAGACCCAGTACTTC	CAWSAWETVEETQYF
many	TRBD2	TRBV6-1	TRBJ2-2	TGTGCCAGCAGTACCCCACTAGCGGGAGAGAGCGGGGAGCTGTTTTTT	CASSTPLAGESGELFF
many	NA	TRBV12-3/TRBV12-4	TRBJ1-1	TGTGCCAGCACTAGGGCAGGTTCGAACACTGAAGCTTTCTTT	CASTRAGSNTEAFF
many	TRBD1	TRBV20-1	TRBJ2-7	TGCAGTGCGCCTAACTCGCGGGTCCAGGGGGCTTTCTACGAGCAGTACTTC	CSAPNSRVQGAFYEQYF
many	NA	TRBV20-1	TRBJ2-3	TGCAGTGCTAGACTGCGGGCCGGAGATACGCAGTATTTT	CSARLRAGDTQYF
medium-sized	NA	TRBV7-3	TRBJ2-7	TGTGCCAGCAGCTTAACCGGGACCCACGAGCAGTACTTC	CASSLTGTHEQYF